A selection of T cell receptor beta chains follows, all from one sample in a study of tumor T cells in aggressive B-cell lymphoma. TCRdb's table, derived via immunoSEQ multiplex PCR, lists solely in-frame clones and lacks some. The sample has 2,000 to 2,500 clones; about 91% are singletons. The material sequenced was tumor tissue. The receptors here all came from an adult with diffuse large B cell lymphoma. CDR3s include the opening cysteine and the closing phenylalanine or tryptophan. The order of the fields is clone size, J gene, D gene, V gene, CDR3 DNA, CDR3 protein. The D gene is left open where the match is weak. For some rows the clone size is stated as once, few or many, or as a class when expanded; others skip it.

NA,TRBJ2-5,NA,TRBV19,TGTGCCAGTAGTATAGTTTCTCAGGCGGGGGAGACCCAGTACTTC,CASSIVSQAGETQYF
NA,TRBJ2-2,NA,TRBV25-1,TGTGCCAGCAGCCAGACCCACGGGGCCGGGGAGCTGTTTTTT,CASSQTHGAGELFF
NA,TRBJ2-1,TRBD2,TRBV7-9,TGTGCCAGCAGCTTCGGGGGGGGACTTCGGGCGGATGAGCAGTTCTTC,CASSFGGGLRADEQFF
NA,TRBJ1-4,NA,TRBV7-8,TGTGCCAGCAGCTTAATAACAGGGAGGACGGGGGGTGAAAAACTGTTTTTT,CASSLITGRTGGEKLFF
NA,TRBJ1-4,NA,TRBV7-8,TGTGCCAGCACCCCGACCCCCCCCGGACCGGGGTATGAAAAACTGTTTTTT,CASTPTPPGPGYEKLFF
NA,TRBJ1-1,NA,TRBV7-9,TGTGCCAGCAGCCGTGGGCCGGACACTGAAGCTTTCTTT,CASSRGPDTEAFF
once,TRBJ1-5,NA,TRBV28,TGTGCCAGCAGCCTGGCAGGTTTCAATCAGCCCCAGCATTTT,CASSLAGFNQPQHF
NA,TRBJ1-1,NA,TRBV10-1,TGCGCCAGCAGCCCAGGGAAGAACACTGAAGCTTTCTTT,CASSPGKNTEAFF
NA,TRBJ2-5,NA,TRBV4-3,TGCGCCAGCAGCCCTACCCGCGGAGAGACCCAGTACTTC,CASSPTRGETQYF
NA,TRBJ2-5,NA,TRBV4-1,TGCGCCAGCAGCCAACCAGGGGAAGAGACCCAGTACTTC,CASSQPGEETQYF
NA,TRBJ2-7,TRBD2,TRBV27,TGTGCCAGCAGTTTATTAGCGGGGCCACTTCCTTATGAGCAGTACTTC,CASSLLAGPLPYEQYF
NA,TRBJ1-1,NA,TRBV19,TGTGCCAGTCTTTTCGGCACTGAAGCTTTCTTT,CASLFGTEAFF
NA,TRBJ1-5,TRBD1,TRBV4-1,TGCGCCAGCAGCCGCACAGGGGAAGATCAGCCCCAGCATTTT,CASSRTGEDQPQHF
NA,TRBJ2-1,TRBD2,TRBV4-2,TGTGCCAGCAGCCAAGACGGGGGGAATGAGCAGTTCTTC,CASSQDGGNEQFF
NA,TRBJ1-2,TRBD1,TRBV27,TGTGCCAGCAGTCCGGACGGGACAGGGGATGGCTACACCTTC,CASSPDGTGDGYTF